Sequencing of this T cell receptor (beta chain) was carried out in a study of beta chain features in type 1 diabetes. This CDR3 region has 15 residues. The germline V gene encodes CDR1 SGHDT and CDR2 YYEEEE. With 0 bases removed from V and 4 bases from J, the gap between germline ends came to 10 bases. The study, taken as a whole, reports: The naive, central memory and Treg TCRB repertoires showed an apparent similarity that was greater among patients than among healthy donors.

Expressed TCRB transcripts were sequenced after all isolated RNA was converted to cDNA. Average reads for naive, central memory and regulatory T cell samples were some 3.9 million. Clones were read by immunoSEQ multiplex PCR, and TCRdb kept only the in-frame ones, dropping some. The table includes 400,000 to 600,000 clones, roughly 31% detected once. As for this clone: Its target is unknown.

Sequences were obtained from naive CD4+ T cells from blood. J is TRBJ2-2 and V is TRBV5-6; no reliable D call. This clonotype was obtained from a young man in good health. The chain's CDR3 is CASSLGNDLTGELFF. The CDR3 coding sequence is TGTGCCAGCAGCTTGGGAAATGATCTCACCGGGGAGCTGTTTTTT.